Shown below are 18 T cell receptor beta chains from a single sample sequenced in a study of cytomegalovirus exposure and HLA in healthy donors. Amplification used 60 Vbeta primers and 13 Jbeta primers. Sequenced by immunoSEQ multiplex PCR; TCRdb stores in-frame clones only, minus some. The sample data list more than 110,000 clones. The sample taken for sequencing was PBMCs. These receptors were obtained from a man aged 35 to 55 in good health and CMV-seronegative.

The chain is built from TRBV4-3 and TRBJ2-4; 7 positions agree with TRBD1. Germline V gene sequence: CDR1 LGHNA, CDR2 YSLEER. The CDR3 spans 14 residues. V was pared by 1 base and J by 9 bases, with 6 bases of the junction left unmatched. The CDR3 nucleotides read TGCGCCAGCAGCCAAGGGACAGGAGCCGGCATTCAGTACTTC. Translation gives CASSQGTGAGIQYF.

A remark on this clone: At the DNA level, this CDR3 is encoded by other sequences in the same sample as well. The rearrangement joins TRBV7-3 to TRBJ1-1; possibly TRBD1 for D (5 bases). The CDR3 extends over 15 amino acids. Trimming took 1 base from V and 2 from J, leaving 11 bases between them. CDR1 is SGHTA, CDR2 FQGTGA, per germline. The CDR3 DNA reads TGTGCCAGCAGCTTAATGGGGCAGACTAACACTGAAGCTTTCTTT. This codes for CASSLMGQTNTEAFF.

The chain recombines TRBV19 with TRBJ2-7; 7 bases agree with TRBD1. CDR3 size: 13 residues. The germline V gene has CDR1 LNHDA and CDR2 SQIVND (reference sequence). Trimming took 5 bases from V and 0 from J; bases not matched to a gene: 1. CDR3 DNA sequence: TGTGCCAGTAGTCCAGGGGGCTCCTACGAGCAGTACTTC. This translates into CASSPGGSYEQYF.

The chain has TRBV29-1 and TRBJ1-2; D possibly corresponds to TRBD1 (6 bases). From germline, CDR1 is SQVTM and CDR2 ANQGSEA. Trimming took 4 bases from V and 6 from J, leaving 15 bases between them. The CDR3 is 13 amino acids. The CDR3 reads CSVGVGYRDGYTF. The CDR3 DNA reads TGCAGCGTTGGTGTGGGGTACAGGGATGGCTACACCTTC.

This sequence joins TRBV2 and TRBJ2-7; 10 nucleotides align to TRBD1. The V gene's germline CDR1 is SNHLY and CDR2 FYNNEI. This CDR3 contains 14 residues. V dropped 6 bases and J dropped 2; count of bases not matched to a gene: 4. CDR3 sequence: CASRTGGTPYEQYF. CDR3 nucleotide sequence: TGTGCCAGCAGGACAGGGGGCACCCCCTACGAGCAGTACTTC.

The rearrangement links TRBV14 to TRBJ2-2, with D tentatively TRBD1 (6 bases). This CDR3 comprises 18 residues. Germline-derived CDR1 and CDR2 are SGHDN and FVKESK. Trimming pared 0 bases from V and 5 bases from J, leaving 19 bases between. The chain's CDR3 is CASSQDLEGRGRTGELFF. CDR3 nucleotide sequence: TGTGCCAGCAGCCAAGATCTAGAAGGCAGGGGTAGGACCGGGGAGCTGTTTTTT.

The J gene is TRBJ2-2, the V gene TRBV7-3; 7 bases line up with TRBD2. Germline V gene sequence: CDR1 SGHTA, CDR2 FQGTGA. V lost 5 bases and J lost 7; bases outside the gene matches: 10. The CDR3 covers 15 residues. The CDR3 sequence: CASSPRTSPIGELFF. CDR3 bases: TGTGCCAGCAGCCCCCGGACTAGTCCCATCGGGGAGCTGTTTTTT. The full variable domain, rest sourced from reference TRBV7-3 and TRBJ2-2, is GAGVSQTPSNKVTEKGKYVELRCDPISGHTALYWYRQSLGQGPEFLIYFQGTGAADDSGLPNDRFFAVRPEGSVSTLKIQRTERGDSAVYLCASSPRTSPIGELFFGEGSRLTVL.

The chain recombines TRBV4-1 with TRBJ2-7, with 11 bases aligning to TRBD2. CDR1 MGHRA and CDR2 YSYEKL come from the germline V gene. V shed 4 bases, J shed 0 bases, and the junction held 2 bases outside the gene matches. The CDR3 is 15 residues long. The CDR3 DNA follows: TGCGCCAGCAGCCCTACTAGCGGGAGCTCCTACGAGCAGTACTTC. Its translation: CASSPTSGSSYEQYF.

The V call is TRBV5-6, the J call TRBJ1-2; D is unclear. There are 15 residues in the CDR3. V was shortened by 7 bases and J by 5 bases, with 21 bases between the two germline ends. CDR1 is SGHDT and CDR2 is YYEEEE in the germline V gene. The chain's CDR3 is CASQQRSTAPYGYTF. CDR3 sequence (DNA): TGTGCCAGCCAGCAAAGATCCACAGCCCCGTATGGCTACACCTTC.

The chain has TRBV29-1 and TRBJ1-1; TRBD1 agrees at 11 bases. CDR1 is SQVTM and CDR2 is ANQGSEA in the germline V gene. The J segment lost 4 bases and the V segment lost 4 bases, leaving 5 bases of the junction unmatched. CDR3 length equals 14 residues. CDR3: CSVVPGTGGTEAFF. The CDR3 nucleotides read TGCAGCGTTGTTCCCGGGACAGGGGGCACTGAAGCTTTCTTT.

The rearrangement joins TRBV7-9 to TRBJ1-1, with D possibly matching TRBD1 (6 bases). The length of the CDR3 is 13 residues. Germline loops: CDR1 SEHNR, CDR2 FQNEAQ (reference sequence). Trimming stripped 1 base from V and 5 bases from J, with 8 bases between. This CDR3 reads CASSLVRGTEAFF. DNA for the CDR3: TGTGCCAGCAGCTTAGTTAGGGGGACTGAAGCTTTCTTT.

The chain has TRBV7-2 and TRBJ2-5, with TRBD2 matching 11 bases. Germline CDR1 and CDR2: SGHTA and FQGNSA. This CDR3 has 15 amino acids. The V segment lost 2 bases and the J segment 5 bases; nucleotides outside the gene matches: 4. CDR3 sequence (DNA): TGTGCCAGCAGCTTAATTAGCGGGGGGGCGGAGACCCAGTACTTC. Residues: CASSLISGGAETQYF.

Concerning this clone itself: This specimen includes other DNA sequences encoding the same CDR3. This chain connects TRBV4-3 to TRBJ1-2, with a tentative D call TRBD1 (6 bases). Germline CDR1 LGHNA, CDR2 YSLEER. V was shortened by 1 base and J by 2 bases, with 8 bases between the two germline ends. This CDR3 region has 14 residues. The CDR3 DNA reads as TGCGCCAGCAGCCAAGTAGGACAGAACTATGGCTACACCTTC. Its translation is CASSQVGQNYGYTF.

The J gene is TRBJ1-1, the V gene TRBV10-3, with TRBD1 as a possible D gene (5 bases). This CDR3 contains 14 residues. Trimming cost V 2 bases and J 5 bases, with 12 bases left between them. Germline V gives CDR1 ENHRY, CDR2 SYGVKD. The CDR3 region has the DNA TGTGCCATCAGTGAGGGCAGGGTCGGAACTGAAGCTTTCTTT. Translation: CAISEGRVGTEAFF.

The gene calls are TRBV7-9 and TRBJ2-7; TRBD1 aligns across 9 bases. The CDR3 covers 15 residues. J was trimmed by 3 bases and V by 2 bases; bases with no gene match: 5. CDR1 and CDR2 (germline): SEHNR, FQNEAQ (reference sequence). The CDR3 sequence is CASSLSGTGRYEQYF. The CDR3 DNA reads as TGTGCCAGCAGCTTATCCGGGACAGGGCGCTACGAGCAGTACTTC. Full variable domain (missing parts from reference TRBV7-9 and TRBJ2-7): DTGVSQNPRHKITKRGQNVTFRCDPISEHNRLYWYRQTLGQGPEFLTYFQNEAQLEKSRLLSDRFSAERPKGSFSTLEIQRTEQGDSAMYLCASSLSGTGRYEQYFGPGTRLTVT.

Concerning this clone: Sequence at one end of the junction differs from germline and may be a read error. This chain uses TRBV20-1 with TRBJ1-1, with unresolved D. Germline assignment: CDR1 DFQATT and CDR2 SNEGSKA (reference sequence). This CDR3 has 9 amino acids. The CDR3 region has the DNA TGCAGTGCAACTCGGACGGGAAGCTTT. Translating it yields CSATRTGSF.

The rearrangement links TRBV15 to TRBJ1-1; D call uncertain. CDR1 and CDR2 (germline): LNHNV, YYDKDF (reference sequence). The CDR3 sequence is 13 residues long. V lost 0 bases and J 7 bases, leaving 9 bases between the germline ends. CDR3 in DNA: TGTGCCACCAGCAGAGATCAACATTTTGAAGCTTTCTTT. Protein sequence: CATSRDQHFEAFF.

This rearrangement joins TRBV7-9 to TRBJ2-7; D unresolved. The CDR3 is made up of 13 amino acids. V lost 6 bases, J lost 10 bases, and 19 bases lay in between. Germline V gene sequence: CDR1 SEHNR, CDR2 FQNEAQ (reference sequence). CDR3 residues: CASRSGSRVSQYF. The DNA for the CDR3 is TGTGCCAGCAGATCCGGGTCCCGGGTCTCACAGTACTTC.